This TCR beta chain was captured by sequencing in a study of cytomegalovirus exposure and HLA in healthy donors. Study outcomes and limitations: Subsequent analysis of the roughly 120 validation repertoires found a tendency for first-cohort TCR clusters to co-occur. Overall, around 160 TCR beta chains were annotated as cytomegalovirus-associated.

It was the roughly 130-subject validation cohort, separate from the approximately 620-subject first cohort, to which the donors belonged. This table comes from immunoSEQ multiplex PCR, and its TCRdb copy is limited to in-frame clones, with some not included. Here the sample spans around 220,000 clones, around 88% being singletons. This clone came up once. Its antigen is still unknown. This TCR derives from a woman aged 18-29 years in good health and CMV-seronegative. The sequenced sample was PBMCs.

This CDR3 is CASSWASGQRRPGNTIYF. The CDR3 bases are TGTGCCAGTAGTTGGGCAAGCGGACAGCGCAGACCTGGAAACACCATATATTTT. The chain joins TRBV19 to TRBJ1-3, with D possibly TRBD1 on 6 matching bases. Between the trimmed V and J ends, which lost 5 bases and 2 bases, there was a span of 22 bases. CDR3 length: 18 residues. CDR1 and CDR2 (germline): LNHDA, SQIVND (reference sequence).